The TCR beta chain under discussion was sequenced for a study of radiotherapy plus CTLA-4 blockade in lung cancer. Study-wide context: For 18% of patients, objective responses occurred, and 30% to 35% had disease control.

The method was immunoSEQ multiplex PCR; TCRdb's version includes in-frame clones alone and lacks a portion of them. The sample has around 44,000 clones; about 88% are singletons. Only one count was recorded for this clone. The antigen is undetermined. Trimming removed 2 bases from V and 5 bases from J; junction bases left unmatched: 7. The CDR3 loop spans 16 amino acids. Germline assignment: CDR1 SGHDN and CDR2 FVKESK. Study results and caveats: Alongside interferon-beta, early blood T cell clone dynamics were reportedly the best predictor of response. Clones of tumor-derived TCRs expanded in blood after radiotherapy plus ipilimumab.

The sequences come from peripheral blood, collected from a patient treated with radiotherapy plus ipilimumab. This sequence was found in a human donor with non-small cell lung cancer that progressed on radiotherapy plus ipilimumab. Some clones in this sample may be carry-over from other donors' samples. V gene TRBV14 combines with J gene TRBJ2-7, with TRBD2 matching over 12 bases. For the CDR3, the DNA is TGTGCCAGCAGCCAAAATTTAAGGACTAGCGGGAACGAGCAGTACTTC. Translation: CASSQNLRTSGNEQYF.